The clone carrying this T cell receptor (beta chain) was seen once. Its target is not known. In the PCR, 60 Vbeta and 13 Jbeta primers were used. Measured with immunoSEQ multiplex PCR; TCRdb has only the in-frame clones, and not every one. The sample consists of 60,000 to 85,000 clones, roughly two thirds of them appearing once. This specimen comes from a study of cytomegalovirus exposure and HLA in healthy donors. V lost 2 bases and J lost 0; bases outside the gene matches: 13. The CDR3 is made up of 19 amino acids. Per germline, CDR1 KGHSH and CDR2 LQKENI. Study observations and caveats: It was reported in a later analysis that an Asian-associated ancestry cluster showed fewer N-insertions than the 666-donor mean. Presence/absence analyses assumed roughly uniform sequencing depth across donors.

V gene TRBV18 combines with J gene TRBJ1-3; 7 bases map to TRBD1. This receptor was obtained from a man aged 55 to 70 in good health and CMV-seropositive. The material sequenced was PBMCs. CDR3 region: CASSPGAPGQLNSGNTIYF. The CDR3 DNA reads TGTGCCAGCTCACCAGGAGCGCCGGGACAGTTGAACTCTGGAAACACCATATATTTT.